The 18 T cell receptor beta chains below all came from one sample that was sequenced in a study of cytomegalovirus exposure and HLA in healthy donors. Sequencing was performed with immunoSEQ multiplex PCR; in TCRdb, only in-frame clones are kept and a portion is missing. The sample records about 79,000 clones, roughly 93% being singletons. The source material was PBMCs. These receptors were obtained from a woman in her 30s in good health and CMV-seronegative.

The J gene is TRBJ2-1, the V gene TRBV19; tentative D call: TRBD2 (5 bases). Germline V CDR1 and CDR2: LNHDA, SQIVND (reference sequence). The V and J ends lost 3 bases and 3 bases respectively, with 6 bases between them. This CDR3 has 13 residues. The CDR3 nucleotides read TGTGCCAGTAGTATCGGGATCTACAATGAGCAGTTCTTC. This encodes CASSIGIYNEQFF. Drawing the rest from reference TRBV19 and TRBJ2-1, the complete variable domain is DGGITQSPKYLFRKEGQNVTLSCEQNLNHDAMYWYRQDPGQGLRLIYYSQIVNDFQKGDIAEGYSVSREKKESFPLTVTSAQKNPTAFYLCASSIGIYNEQFFGPGTRLTVL.

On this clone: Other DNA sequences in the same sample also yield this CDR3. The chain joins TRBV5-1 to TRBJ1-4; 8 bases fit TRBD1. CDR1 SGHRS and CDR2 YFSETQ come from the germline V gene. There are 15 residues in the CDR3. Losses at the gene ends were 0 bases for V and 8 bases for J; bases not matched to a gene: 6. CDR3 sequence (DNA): TGCGCCAGCAGCTTGGCCGGACAGGGAGGCGAAAAACTGTTTTTT. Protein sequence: CASSLAGQGGEKLFF.

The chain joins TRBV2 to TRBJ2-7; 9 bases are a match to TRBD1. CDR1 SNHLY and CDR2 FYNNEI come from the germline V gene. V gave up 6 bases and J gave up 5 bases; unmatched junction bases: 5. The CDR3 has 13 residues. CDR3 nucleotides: TGTGCCAGCAGGCACAGGGGGCTCAACGAGCAGTACTTC. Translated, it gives CASRHRGLNEQYF.

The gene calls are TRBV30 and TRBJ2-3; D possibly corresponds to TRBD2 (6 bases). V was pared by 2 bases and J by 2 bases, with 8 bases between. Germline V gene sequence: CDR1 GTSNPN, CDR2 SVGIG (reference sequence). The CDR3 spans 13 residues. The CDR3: CAWSRDSTDTQYF. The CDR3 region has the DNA TGTGCCTGGAGTCGGGACTCCACAGATACGCAGTATTTT.

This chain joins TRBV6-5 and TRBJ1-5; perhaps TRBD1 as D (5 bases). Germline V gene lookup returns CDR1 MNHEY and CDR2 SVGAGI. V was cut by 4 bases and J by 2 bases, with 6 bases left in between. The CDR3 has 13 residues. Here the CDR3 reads CASSLQGNQPQHF. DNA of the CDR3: TGTGCCAGCAGTTTACAGGGCAATCAGCCCCAGCATTTT.

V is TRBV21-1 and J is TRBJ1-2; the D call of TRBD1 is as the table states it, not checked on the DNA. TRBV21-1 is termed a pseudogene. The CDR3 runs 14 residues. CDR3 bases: TGTGCCAGCAGCAAGTACAGGGCGTACTATGGCTACACCTTC. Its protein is CASSKYRAYYGYTF.

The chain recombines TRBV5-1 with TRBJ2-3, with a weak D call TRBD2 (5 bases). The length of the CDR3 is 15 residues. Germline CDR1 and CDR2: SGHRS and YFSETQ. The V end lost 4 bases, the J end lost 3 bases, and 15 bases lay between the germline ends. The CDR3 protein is CASSPGKKETDTQYF. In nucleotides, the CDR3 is TGCGCCAGCAGCCCGGGGAAGAAGGAGACAGATACGCAGTATTTT.

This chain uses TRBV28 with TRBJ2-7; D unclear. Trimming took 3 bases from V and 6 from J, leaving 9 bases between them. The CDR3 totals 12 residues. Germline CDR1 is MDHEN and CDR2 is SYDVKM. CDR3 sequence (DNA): TGTGCCAGCAGTTTCGCAGGTCTCGAGCAGTACTTC. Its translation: CASSFAGLEQYF.

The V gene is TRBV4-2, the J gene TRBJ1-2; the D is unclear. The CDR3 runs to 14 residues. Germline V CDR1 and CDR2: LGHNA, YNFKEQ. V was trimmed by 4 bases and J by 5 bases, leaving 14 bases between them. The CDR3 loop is CASSPIQRGYGYTF. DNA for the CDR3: TGTGCCAGCAGCCCTATACAGCGGGGATATGGCTACACCTTC.

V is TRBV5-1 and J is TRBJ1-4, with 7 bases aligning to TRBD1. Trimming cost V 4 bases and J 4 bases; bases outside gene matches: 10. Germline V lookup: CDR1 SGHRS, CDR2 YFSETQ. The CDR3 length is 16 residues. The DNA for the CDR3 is TGCGCCAGCAGCCCGCCCGGAGGGGGCATTAATGAAAAACTGTTTTTT. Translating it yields CASSPPGGGINEKLFF.

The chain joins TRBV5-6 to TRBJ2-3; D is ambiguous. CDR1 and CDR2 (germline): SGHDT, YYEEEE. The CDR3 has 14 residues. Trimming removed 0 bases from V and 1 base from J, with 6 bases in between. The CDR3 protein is CASSLDSRTDTQYF. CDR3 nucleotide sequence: TGTGCCAGCAGCTTGGACAGCCGCACAGATACGCAGTATTTT.

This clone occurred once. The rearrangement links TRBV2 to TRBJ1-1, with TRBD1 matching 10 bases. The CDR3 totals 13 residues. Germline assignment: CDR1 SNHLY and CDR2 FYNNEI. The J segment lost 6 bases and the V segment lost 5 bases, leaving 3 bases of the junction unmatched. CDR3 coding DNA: TGTGCCAGCAGTATTGGACAGGGGGCTGAAGCTTTCTTT. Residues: CASSIGQGAEAFF.

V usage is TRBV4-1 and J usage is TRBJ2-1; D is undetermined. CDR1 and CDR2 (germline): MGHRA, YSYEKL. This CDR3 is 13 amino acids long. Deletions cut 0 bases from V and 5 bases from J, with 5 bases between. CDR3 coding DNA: TGCGCCAGCAGCCAAGAGCCAGACAATGAGCAGTTCTTC. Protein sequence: CASSQEPDNEQFF.

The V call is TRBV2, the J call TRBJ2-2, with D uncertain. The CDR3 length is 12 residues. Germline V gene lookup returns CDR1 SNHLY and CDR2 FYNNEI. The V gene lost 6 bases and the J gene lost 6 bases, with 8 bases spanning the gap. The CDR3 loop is CASRTFAGELFF. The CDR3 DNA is TGTGCCAGCAGGACATTTGCCGGGGAGCTGTTTTTT.

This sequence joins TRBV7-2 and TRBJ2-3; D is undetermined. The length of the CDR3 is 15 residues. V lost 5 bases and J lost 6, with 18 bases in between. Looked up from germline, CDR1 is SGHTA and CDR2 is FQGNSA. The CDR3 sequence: CASSPEPIFRDTQYF. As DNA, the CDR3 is TGTGCCAGCAGCCCCGAGCCAATCTTCCGCGATACGCAGTATTTT.

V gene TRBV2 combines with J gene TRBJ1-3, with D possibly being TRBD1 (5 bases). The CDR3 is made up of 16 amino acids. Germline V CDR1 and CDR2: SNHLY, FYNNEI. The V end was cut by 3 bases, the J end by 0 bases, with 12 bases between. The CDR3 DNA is TGTGCCAGCAGTGATGAAGGGGCCTTCTCTGGAAACACCATATATTTT. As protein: CASSDEGAFSGNTIYF. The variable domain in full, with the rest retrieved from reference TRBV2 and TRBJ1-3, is EPEVTQTPSHQVTQMGQEVILRCVPISNHLYFYWYRQILGQKVEFLVSFYNNEISEKSEIFDDQFSVERPDGSNFTLKIRSTKLEDSAMYFCASSDEGAFSGNTIYFGEGSWLTVV.

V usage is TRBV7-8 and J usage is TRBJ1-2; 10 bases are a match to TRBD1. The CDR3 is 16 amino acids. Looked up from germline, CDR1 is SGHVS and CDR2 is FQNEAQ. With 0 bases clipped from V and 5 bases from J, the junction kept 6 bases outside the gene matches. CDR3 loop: CASSLAIGQGGYGYTF. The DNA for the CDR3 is TGTGCCAGCAGCTTAGCTATTGGACAGGGGGGTTATGGCTACACCTTC.

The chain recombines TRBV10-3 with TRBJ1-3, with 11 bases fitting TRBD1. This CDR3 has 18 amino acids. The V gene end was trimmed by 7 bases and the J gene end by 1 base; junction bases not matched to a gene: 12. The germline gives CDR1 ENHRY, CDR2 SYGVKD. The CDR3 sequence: CAITGGTGGLGSGNTIYF. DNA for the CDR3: TGTGCCATCACCGGGGGGACAGGGGGACTGGGTTCTGGAAACACCATATATTTT.